This T cell receptor beta chain was identified during a study of shared clonotypes between healthy human individuals. Overall study results and limits: Generation of non-shared clonotypes was less probable than generation of clonotypes shared by all four donors. Investigators collected only blood, and repertoires in tissues likely differ.

V dropped 7 bases and J dropped 5 bases, with 17 bases sitting between them. Germline values: CDR1 SGHTA, CDR2 FQGNSA. The CDR3 length is 14 residues. On this clone: The antigen is not known.

The input for sorted-subset replicate PCRs was around 200 ng DNA, tens of thousands of T cell genomes. Per the original data handling: Sequence data from immunoSEQ were junction-only and lacked quality scores; consequently, filtering differed. Some clones are missing from TCRdb's copy, which holds only in-frame ones; the method was immunoSEQ multiplex PCR. That table gives V, J and clone size, and the DNA gave D and trimming. This table has fewer than 850,000 clones, around 72% appearing once. The chain joins TRBV7-2 to TRBJ1-1; D is possibly TRBD1 (5 bases). Input material: memory CD4+ T cells sorted from blood. Stated subset: CD45RA-negative fraction. The receptor was isolated from a woman in her 30s in good health. The CDR3 DNA reads TGTGCCAGCACCCCTACTTTGGGGGAAACTGAAGCTTTCTTT. Its protein is CASTPTLGETEAFF.